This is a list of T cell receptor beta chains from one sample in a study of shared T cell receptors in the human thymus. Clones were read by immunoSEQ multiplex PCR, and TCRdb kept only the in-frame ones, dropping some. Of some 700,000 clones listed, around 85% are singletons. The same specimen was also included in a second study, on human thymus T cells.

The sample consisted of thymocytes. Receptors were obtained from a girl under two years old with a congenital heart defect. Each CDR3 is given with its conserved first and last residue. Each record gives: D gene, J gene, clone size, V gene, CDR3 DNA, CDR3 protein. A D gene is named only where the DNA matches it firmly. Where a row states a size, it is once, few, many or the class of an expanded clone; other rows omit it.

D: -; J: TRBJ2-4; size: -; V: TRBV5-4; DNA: TGTGCCAGCAGCACCACGGGGTCAAAAAACATTCAGTACTTC; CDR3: CASSTTGSKNIQYF
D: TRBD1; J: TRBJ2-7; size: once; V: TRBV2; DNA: TGTGCCAGCAGCCTGGGACAGGGGGGTTCCTACGAGCAGTACTTC; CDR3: CASSLGQGGSYEQYF
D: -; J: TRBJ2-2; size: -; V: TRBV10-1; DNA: TGCGCCAGCCGGGATAGAGAGAGGGGGACGGAAGGGCTGTTTTTT; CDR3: CASRDRERGTEGLFF
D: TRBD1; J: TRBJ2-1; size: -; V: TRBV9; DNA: TGTGCCAGCAGCGTAGCAGGCAGGGGGCCTTTCAATGAGCAGTTCTTC; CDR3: CASSVAGRGPFNEQFF
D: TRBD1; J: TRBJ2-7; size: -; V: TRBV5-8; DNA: TGTGCCAACATTCCGGGACAGTTGAGCTACGAGCAGTACTTC; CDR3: CANIPGQLSYEQYF
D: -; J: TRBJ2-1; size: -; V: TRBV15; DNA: TGTGCCACCAGCAGAGTAGACAATGAGCAGTTCTTC; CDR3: CATSRVDNEQFF
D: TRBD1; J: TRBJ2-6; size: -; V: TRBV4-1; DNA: TGCGCCAGCAGCGGATACAGCCGACAGGGCCTCTCCTCTGGGGCCAACGTCCTGACTTTC; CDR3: CASSGYSRQGLSSGANVLTF
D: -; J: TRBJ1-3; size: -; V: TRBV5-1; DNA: TGCGCCAGCAGCCTAGATACAGGGCCTTCTGGAAACACCATATATTTT; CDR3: CASSLDTGPSGNTIYF
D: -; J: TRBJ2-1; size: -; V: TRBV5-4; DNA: TGTGCCAGCAGACCGTCCGGACGGGGCTCCTACAATGAGCAGTTCTTC; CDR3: CASRPSGRGSYNEQFF
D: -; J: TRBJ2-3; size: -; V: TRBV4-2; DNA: TGTGCCAGCAGCCAAGATCCGGGTTCCCTTGTGGGTACGCAGTATTTT; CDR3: CASSQDPGSLVGTQYF
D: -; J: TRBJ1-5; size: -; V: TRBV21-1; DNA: TGTGCCAGCAGCACCTTCGGACAGGCCCTTAATCAGCCCCAGCATTTT; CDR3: CASSTFGQALNQPQHF
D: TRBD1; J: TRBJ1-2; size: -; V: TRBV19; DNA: TGTGCCAGTAGGCAGGGGGCTGGGGGCTACACCTTC; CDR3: CASRQGAGGYTF
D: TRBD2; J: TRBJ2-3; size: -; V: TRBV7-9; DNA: TGTGCCAGCAGCTTAGCACCTAGCGGGGTCACAGATACGCAGTATTTT; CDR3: CASSLAPSGVTDTQYF
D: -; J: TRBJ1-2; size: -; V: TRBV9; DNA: TGTGCCAGCAGCCACGACAGTGCGAATAACTATGGCTACACCTTC; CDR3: CASSHDSANNYGYTF
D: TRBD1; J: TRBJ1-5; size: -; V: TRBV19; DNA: TGTGCCAGTAGGATTAACGACAGGGGAGAAGGCAATCAGCCCCAGCATTTT; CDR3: CASRINDRGEGNQPQHF